This T cell receptor (beta chain) was retrieved from a study of shared clonotypes between healthy human individuals (dated by TCRdb to the early 2020s). With respect to the entire study: The cohort comprised two women and a few men aged 18 to 49 years. For each donor, CD4 naive and CD4 memory were each run on three plates, CD8 naive on two plates, and CD8 memory on one plate. To estimate repertoire size and how much clonotype sharing occurs between individuals, the study deeply sequenced the blood TCR repertoires of several healthy adults. Different laboratories and diverse techniques were used to prepare libraries and sequence TCR repertoires, to increase sequencing depth and limit assay-specific biases. Each donor's leukapheresis produced roughly between roughly 0.85 and 9.5 billion PBMCs.

Turning to this clone: The antigen it recognizes is unknown. Base qualities are not recorded, but no much larger clone differs from it by a single base.

The paper's findings and limits, for the study overall: Pairwise subsampling led to the expectation that sequencing depth would affect the degree of clonotype sharing among donors. Sharing across a handful of donors was observed for approximately 5% of naive CD4, over 3% of naive CD8, about 2.3% of memory CD4, and roughly 0.4% of memory CD8 clonotypes. Sampling was restricted to blood, and TCR repertoires in tissues likely differ from the TCR repertoires found in blood. Compared with non-shared clonotypes, the clonotypes found in all four sorted-subset donors had higher generation probabilities. The genetic and exposure-history diversity represented was limited by the small number of donors. Naive subsets generally had larger estimated clonotype richness than memory subsets. Incomplete sequencing was indicated by rarefaction of sorted-subset datasets, despite the large sequencing depth.

CDR1 SGHRS and CDR2 YFSETQ are derived from the germline V gene. The V and J ends are trimmed by 4 bases and 7 bases, leaving 15 bases between them. The cysteine opens and the phenylalanine closes a CDR3 of 14 amino acids. This entry keeps only the CDR3 DNA: 42 bases, framed from base 1. Healthy HIV-negative adults with no recently reported acute infections or vaccinations were included as donors. Every donor was a Caucasian adult residing in Nashville, Tennessee, USA. CD4+ T cells were enriched by magnetic negative selection, after which naive cells were positively selected on CD45RA and the negative fraction was taken as the memory subset. After blood collection by leukapheresis, PBMCs were isolated using Ficoll-Histopaque density gradient centrifugation and then cryopreserved in the vapor phase of liquid nitrogen. Analytical flow cytometry was used to check the purity and quantity of every magnetically sorted T cell population. Each sorted fraction had its genomic DNA isolated and then quantified by UV absorbance on a Nanodrop 2000c.

Using the deep immunoSEQ assay, TCR CDR3 regions were amplified from genomic DNA by multiplex PCR. Extracted genomic DNA from each cell subset was distributed evenly across all wells of several immunoSEQ 96-well plates, and each plate was treated as a replicate. For sorted subsets, roughly 190 ng of genomic DNA, equivalent to 30,000 or so T cell genomes, went into each replicate PCR. The purified libraries were quantified using a Qubit 3.0 fluorometer, sized with a Bioanalyzer 2100, and then quantified again using the KAPA Library Quantification kit. Each immunoSEQ 96-well plate was sequenced on its own single-read 150-cycle Illumina NextSeq 550 flow cell. Turning to the authors' computational methods: Because only junctional sequences without quality scores were contained in the immunoSEQ output, filtering matching that applied to full-length reads could not be performed. Sequences were annotated with PyIR, a Python wrapper for IgBLAST v1.9, and V/J genes and CDR3 were assigned using IMGT germline references. Any read was removed if the V/J assignment was weak (E-value above 1e-6), the CDR3 was missing, or the read contained stop codons, out-of-frame junctions, or ambiguous translated residues. V3J clonotypes were defined as sequences sharing an identical inferred V gene, J gene, and CDR3 amino acid sequence. Percentage overlap between repertoires was calculated by dividing the number of shared unique clonotypes by the size of the smaller repertoire. Repertoire richness was assessed with RTK rarefaction, the Chao1 estimator, and Recon v2.1 estimates of unobserved clonotypes. For all TCRbeta clonotypes obtained by the gDNA method from several donors, generation probabilities were computed with OLGA. This is the immuneACCESS table as TCRdb keeps it, with only in-frame sequences that have V and J called. A part of the clones is gone; compared with another copy, unresolved V genes explain less than half, and the rest is unexplained. V and J calls and clone size are as listed in that table; D and trimming were resolved from the DNA. This sample lists approximately 1.5 million clones; 98% were detected once. Of the sample, about 0.4% falls within the top ten clones.

The sequence links TRBV5-1 to TRBJ2-1; TRBD2 is perhaps the D gene, given 6 matching bases. This clonotype was sampled from a man aged 25-40 years in good health. Material: naive CD4+ T cells sorted from blood. The cell subset or site tag for this specimen amounts to: CD45RA+ positively selected. Here is the DNA: TGCGCCAGCAGCATTGGGACTGCTGATAATGAGCAGTTCTTC. Its amino acids are CASSIGTADNEQFF.